What follows are 21 T cell receptor beta chains derived from one specimen sequenced in a study of blood T cell repertoires in COVID-19 (dated by TCRdb to 2019 to 2021). Preparation of the library involved the immunoSEQ multiplex PCR assay. Here the immuneACCESS table is served through TCRdb, limited to in-frame sequences with V and J called. Missing clones are a known gap in these copies; in checked studies unresolved V genes cover under half, and the rest lacks a known reason. This sample holds approximately 450,000 clones; 70% to 90% were observed only once. The ten largest clones add up to about 2.1% of the sample. The sample taken for sequencing was PBMCs or T cells enriched from blood (not recorded which). Receptors originate from a young woman with acute COVID-19.

This sequence joins TRBV7-9 and TRBJ2-1; 7 positions agree with TRBD2. The germline CDR1 and CDR2 sequences are SEHNR and FQNEAQ (reference sequence). V shed 7 bases and J 8 bases; nucleotides not matched to a gene: 5. The CDR3 is made up of 12 amino acids. Here the CDR3 DNA reads TGTGCCAGCATTAGGGGAGGGGATGAGCAGTTCTTC. It is translated as CASIRGGDEQFF.

The sample holds one count of this clone. The rearrangement uses TRBV3-1 (or the pseudogene TRBV3-2) and TRBJ2-5, with D unclear. The ends were cut back, 1 base at V and 3 bases at J, with 6 bases in the middle. CDR3 length: 13 amino acids. Germline-derived CDR1 and CDR2 are LGHDT and YNNKEL (reference sequence). CDR3 residues: CASSQASKETQYF. For the CDR3, the DNA is TGTGCCAGCAGCCAAGCCAGTAAAGAGACCCAGTACTTC.

This clone came up a few times. CDR3 nucleotide sequence: TGTGCCAGCAGCCCGGGACAACCGAGCACCATATATTTT. Encoded protein: CASSPGQPSTIYF. This rearrangement joins TRBV5-6 to TRBJ1-3; weak D call: TRBD1 (6 bases). V shed 4 bases and J shed 9 bases, with 14 bases lying between them. Germline CDR1 SGHDT, CDR2 YYEEEE. The CDR3 covers 13 residues.

The DNA of the CDR3 is TGTGCCAGCGGGAGAGGACCAGATACGCAGTATTTT. It codes for CASGRGPDTQYF. The chain links TRBV12-3 or TRBV12-4 to TRBJ2-3; tentatively, D is TRBD2 (5 bases). Trimming removed 8 bases from V and 4 bases from J, with 10 bases in between. There are 12 residues in the CDR3.

The chain links TRBV5-1 to TRBJ1-1; TRBD1 might be the D (6 bases). The V end lost 4 bases, the J end lost 1 base, and 11 bases lay between the germline ends. This CDR3 contains 14 residues. Per germline, CDR1 SGHRS and CDR2 YFSETQ. CDR3 amino acids: CASSQRGGNTEAFF. Written as DNA, the CDR3 is TGCGCCAGCAGCCAAAGGGGGGGGAACACTGAAGCTTTCTTT.

The chain carries TRBV21-1 and TRBJ1-1; the table's TRBD1 call for D was not verified on the DNA. TRBV21-1 is reported as a pseudogene. CDR3 length: 18 amino acids. CDR3 bases: TGTGCCAGCAGCCTAACCAGCCTCTTACAGGGGTATGGTACTGAAGCTTTCTTT. Its protein is CASSLTSLLQGYGTEAFF.

The V call is TRBV7-3, the J call TRBJ1-6, with D uncertain. Germline lookup yields CDR1 SGHTA and CDR2 FQGTGA. The germline V and J ends were trimmed by 2 bases and 10 bases, with 18 bases remaining between them. The CDR3 extends over 16 amino acids. Here the CDR3 reads CASSLEGRGTRSPLHF. The CDR3 nucleotides are TGTGCCAGCAGCTTAGAAGGCCGGGGAACGAGATCACCCCTCCACTTT.

V usage is TRBV24-1 and J usage is TRBJ2-1; TRBD1 matches at 7 bases. V lost 9 bases and J lost 9; bases outside the gene matches: 7. This CDR3 spans 12 amino acids. Germline lookup yields CDR1 KGHDR and CDR2 SFDVKD. DNA of the CDR3: TGTGCCACCGGACAGGCGAGGGGTGAGCAGTTCTTC. It translates to CATGQARGEQFF.

The chain couples TRBV6-1 to TRBJ1-1; D uncertain. V lost 3 bases, J lost 1 base, and 6 bases lay in between. This CDR3 spans 13 amino acids. Per germline, CDR1 MNHNS and CDR2 SASEGT. CDR3 nucleotides: TGTGCCAGCAGTGAGAGGTCGAACACTGAAGCTTTCTTT. It encodes CASSERSNTEAFF.

This clone was observed many times. The V and J genes are TRBV19 and TRBJ1-5; no clear D gene. Germline V lookup: CDR1 LNHDA, CDR2 SQIVND (reference sequence). This CDR3 comprises 15 residues. The V gene lost 2 bases and the J gene lost 7 bases, with 15 bases spanning the gap. In DNA form, the CDR3 reads TGTGCCAGTAGTATACGTTGGGGAAGAGGGCAGCCCCAGCATTTT. It is translated as CASSIRWGRGQPQHF. Variable domain in full (rest from reference TRBV19 and TRBJ1-5): DGGITQSPKYLFRKEGQNVTLSCEQNLNHDAMYWYRQDPGQGLRLIYYSQIVNDFQKGDIAEGYSVSREKKESFPLTVTSAQKNPTAFYLCASSIRWGRGQPQHFGDGTRLSIL.

The rearrangement links TRBV12-3 or TRBV12-4 to TRBJ1-1; D is undetermined. CDR3 length: 13 residues. V was clipped by 3 bases and J by 7 bases, with 12 bases between them. This CDR3 reads CASSFSVRGEAFF. The DNA for the CDR3 is TGTGCCAGCAGTTTCTCAGTGAGAGGTGAAGCTTTCTTT.

This sequence joins TRBV7-8 and TRBJ2-1; a weak D match, TRBD2 (6 bases). The CDR3 totals 13 residues. Germline lookup yields CDR1 SGHVS and CDR2 FQNEAQ. Trimming left V 5 bases short and J 7 bases short, with 12 bases between. CDR3 nucleotides: TGTGCCAGCAGCGCAAGGGACTGGAATGAGCAGTTCTTC. This gives the protein CASSARDWNEQFF.

The J gene is TRBJ2-1, the V gene TRBV30; TRBD2 matches at 9 bases. J was trimmed by 0 bases and V by 0 bases; bases with no gene match: 6. CDR1 and CDR2 (germline): GTSNPN, SVGIG (reference sequence). The length of the CDR3 is 17 residues. The CDR3 region is CAWSVEAGGPSYNEQFF. The CDR3 coding sequence is TGTGCCTGGAGTGTTGAGGCGGGAGGGCCCTCCTACAATGAGCAGTTCTTC.

The rearrangement links TRBV2 to TRBJ2-5; 9 positions match TRBD2. Losses at the gene ends were 8 bases for V and 5 bases for J; bases not matched to a gene: 12. This CDR3 contains 15 residues. The germline V gene encodes CDR1 SNHLY and CDR2 FYNNEI. CDR3 coding DNA: TGTGCCAGCGTCCGGAGGAGCGGGGGGTATGAGACCCAGTACTTC. Translation gives CASVRRSGGYETQYF.

The chain employs TRBV28 and TRBJ2-5; no firm D call. The CDR3 has 15 residues. Germline V lookup: CDR1 MDHEN, CDR2 SYDVKM. V was pared by 3 bases and J by 1 base, with 12 bases between. The CDR3 DNA follows: TGTGCCAGCAGTTTCGTATGGCCTTCCCAAGAGACCCAGTACTTC. Protein product: CASSFVWPSQETQYF.

Turning to this clone: Other DNA sequences from this sample encode an identical CDR3 as well. The chain couples TRBV9 to TRBJ2-2; no clear D gene. CDR1 and CDR2 (germline): SGDLS, YYNGEE. V lost 1 base and J 3 bases, leaving 4 bases between the germline ends. The CDR3 sequence is 13 residues long. CDR3 DNA: TGTGCCAGCAGCGTATCTGACACCGGGGAGCTGTTTTTT. Amino acid sequence: CASSVSDTGELFF.

This clone was counted a single time. This chain joins TRBV15 and TRBJ1-2; TRBD1 agrees at 11 bases. Looked up from germline, CDR1 is LNHNV and CDR2 is YYDKDF (reference sequence). CDR3 length equals 15 residues. Trimming took 0 bases from V and 4 from J; bases not matched to a gene: 1. CDR3 in amino acids: CATSREGQGGYGYTF. The CDR3 nucleotides read TGTGCCACCAGCAGAGAGGGACAGGGGGGCTATGGCTACACCTTC.

CDR3 nucleotides: TGCGCCAGCACCCCGAGAACTAGCGGCCTCCTCACCGAGCAGTTCTTC. Residues: CASTPRTSGLLTEQFF. This chain links TRBV10-1 with TRBJ2-1, with 8 positions matching TRBD2. Germline CDR1 and CDR2: WNHNN and SYGVQD (reference sequence). V dropped 7 bases and J dropped 10; count of bases not matched to a gene: 18. This CDR3 comprises 16 residues.

This rearrangement joins TRBV5-8 to TRBJ1-1; no clear D. The CDR3 sequence is 15 residues long. The germline V gene has CDR1 SGHTS and CDR2 YDEGEE. V lost 5 bases and J lost 1, with 15 bases in between. The CDR3 here is CASRLDSLRNTEAFF. CDR3 DNA: TGTGCCAGCAGACTCGACTCGTTACGGAACACTGAAGCTTTCTTT.

This rearrangement joins TRBV19 to TRBJ1-4; weak D call: TRBD1 (5 bases). Trimming shortened V by 5 bases and J by 7 bases, and 8 bases separated the two germline ends. Per germline, CDR1 LNHDA and CDR2 SQIVND (reference sequence). The CDR3 sequence is 12 residues long. The CDR3 here is CASSPQGEKLFF. The CDR3 DNA follows: TGTGCCAGTAGTCCCCAGGGTGAAAAACTGTTTTTT.

This clone was recorded only once. The genes are TRBV4-3 and TRBJ2-2; D remains unclear. This CDR3 has 14 amino acids. V lost 1 base to trimming and J lost 2 bases, with 5 bases between them. Germline-derived CDR1 and CDR2 are LGHNA and YSLEER. The CDR3: CASSQGQNTGELFF. For the CDR3, the DNA is TGCGCCAGCAGCCAAGGACAAAACACCGGGGAGCTGTTTTTT.